These T cell receptor beta chains were read from a single sample in a study of CD8+CD57+ T cells in acquired aplastic anemia. Each CDR3 protein is one row after TCRdb ran MiXCR on the reads. The data hold about 160,000 distinct CDR3 sequences, with over 70% observed a single time. The specimen was sorted CD4+, CD8+, or CD8+CD57+ T cells (not recorded which) from PBMCs. The receptors here all came from a human donor with aplastic anemia. The CDR3 runs from the conserved cysteine through the conserved F or W. The order of the fields is D gene, J gene, V gene, clone size, CDR3 DNA, CDR3 protein. The D gene is left open where the match is weak. Some rows have no size entry. The others give once, few or many, or a class for an expanded clone.

NA,TRBJ2-3,TRBV2,once,TGTGCCAGCACCCCGGCCAGAAGCACAGATACGCAGTATTTT,CASTPARSTDTQYF
TRBD1,TRBJ2-7,TRBV9,NA,TGTGCCAGCAGTGGACAGGGGCGCTACGAGCAGTACTTC,CASSGQGRYEQYF
TRBD2,TRBJ2-7,TRBV20-1,many,TGCAGTGCTAGAGATCTGGCGGGAGGGCAAGGCTACGAGCAGTACTTC,CSARDLAGGQGYEQYF
NA,TRBJ1-2,TRBV10-3,once,TGTGCCATCAGTGCCACAGCCTCTGGCTACACCTTC,CAISATASGYTF
NA,TRBJ2-2,TRBV2,NA,TGTGCCAGCAGTGAAACAGGGATGGGCACCGGGGAGCTGCTTTTT,CASSETGMGTGELLF
TRBD2,TRBJ2-3,TRBV7-7,many,TGTGCCAGCAGCCCCTTAGCGGGGGCAGATACGCAGTATTTT,CASSPLAGADTQYF
NA,TRBJ1-2,TRBV15,NA,TGTGCCACCACCGCCGGGGCGGACTATGGCTACACCTTC,CATTAGADYGYTF
NA,TRBJ1-5,TRBV2,NA,TGTGCCAGCAGTTTAAACGAGGGGAATCAGCCCCAGCATTTT,CASSLNEGNQPQHF
TRBD1,TRBJ2-6,TRBV2,NA,TGTGCCAGCAGTGGTAGCCGGGACAGGATCTCTGGGGCCAACGTCCTGACTTTC,CASSGSRDRISGANVLTF
NA,TRBJ1-4,TRBV2,NA,TGTGCCAGCAGGGGGGACGGAGAGGAAAAACTGTTTTTT,CASRGDGEEKLFF
TRBD2,TRBJ2-7,TRBV19,few,TGTGCCAGCAGCCGGGAGGGTGAGCAGTACTTC,CASSREGEQYF
NA,TRBJ2-3,TRBV29-1,NA,TGCAGCGTTGAATTTGGCCTCATCTGGACAGATACGCAGTATTTT,CSVEFGLIWTDTQYF
NA,TRBJ2-7,TRBV7-3,NA,TGTGCCAGCAGCGAAACTGATTCCGGGACGCCGCTCTTCGCGCAGTACTTC,CASSETDSGTPLFAQYF
NA,TRBJ1-6,TRBV7-9,few,TGTGCCAGCAGCTTCTCCCAGGGCGATTCACCCCTCCACTTT,CASSFSQGDSPLHF
TRBD2,TRBJ2-7,TRBV7-9,NA,TGTGCCAGCAGCTGGACTAGCGGGGGGGGGTACGAGCAGTACTTC,CASSWTSGGGYEQYF
TRBD2,TRBJ2-1,TRBV20-1,NA,TGCAGTGCCCCAGGACTAGCGGGGGGCAATGAGCAGTTCTTC,CSAPGLAGGNEQFF
NA,TRBJ2-5,TRBV2,NA,TGTGCCAGCAGTGAAGGGTTGCCTCAAGAGACCCAGTACTTC,CASSEGLPQETQYF
NA,TRBJ2-5,TRBV5-1,NA,TGCGCCAGCAGCTTGTACGGCAGAGCGGAGACCCAGTACTTC,CASSLYGRAETQYF
NA,TRBJ1-4,TRBV5-1,NA,TGCGCCAGCAGCTTGGTAGGGGAAGAAAAACTGTTTTTT,CASSLVGEEKLFF
NA,TRBJ1-1,TRBV20-1,few,TGCAGTGCCCGATCGGCTATGAACACTGAAGCTTTCTTT,CSARSAMNTEAFF